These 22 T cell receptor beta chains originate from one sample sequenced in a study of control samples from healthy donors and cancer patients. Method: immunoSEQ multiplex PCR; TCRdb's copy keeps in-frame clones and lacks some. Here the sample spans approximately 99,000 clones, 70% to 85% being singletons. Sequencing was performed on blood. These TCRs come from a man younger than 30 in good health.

The CDR3 DNA sequence: TGTGCCAGCAGCTTGGGGGAAAAGGGTAGCGGGGAACAAGAGACCCAGTACTTC. Translated: CASSLGEKGSGEQETQYF. V gene TRBV5-4 combines with J gene TRBJ2-5; 8 bases are a match to TRBD2. This CDR3 is 18 amino acids long. J lost 2 bases, V lost 0 bases, and 12 bases had no gene match. Germline loops: CDR1 SGHNT, CDR2 YYREEE (reference sequence).

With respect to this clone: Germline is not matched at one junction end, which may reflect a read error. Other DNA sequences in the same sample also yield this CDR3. In nucleotides, the CDR3 is TGTGCTAGCAGTTTAATCGGGGGAAGCTCCTATAATTCACCCCTCCACTTT. Translation gives CASSLIGGSSYNSPLHF. This chain joins TRBV28 and TRBJ1-6, with a weak D call TRBD1 (5 bases). CDR1 and CDR2 (germline): MDHEN, SYDVKM. The CDR3 is made up of 17 amino acids.

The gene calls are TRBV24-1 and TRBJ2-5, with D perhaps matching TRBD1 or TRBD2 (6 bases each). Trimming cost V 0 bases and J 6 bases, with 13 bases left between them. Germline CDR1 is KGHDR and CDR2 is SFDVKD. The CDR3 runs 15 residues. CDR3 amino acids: CATSDLAGGEKTQYF. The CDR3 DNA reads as TGTGCCACCAGTGATTTGGCCGGGGGCGAAAAGACCCAGTACTTC.

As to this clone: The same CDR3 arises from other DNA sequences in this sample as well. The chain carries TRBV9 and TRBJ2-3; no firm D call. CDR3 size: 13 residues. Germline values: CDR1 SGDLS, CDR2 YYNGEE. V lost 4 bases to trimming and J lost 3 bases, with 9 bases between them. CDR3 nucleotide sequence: TGTGCCAGCAGCCCCCGAGTTACAGATACGCAGTATTTT. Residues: CASSPRVTDTQYF.

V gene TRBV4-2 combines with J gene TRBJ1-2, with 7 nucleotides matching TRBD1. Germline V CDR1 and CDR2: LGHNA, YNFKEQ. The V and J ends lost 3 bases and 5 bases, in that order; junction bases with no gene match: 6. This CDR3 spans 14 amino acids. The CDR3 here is CASSQSRDSYGYTF. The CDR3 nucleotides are TGTGCCAGCAGCCAGAGCCGGGACAGTTATGGCTACACCTTC.

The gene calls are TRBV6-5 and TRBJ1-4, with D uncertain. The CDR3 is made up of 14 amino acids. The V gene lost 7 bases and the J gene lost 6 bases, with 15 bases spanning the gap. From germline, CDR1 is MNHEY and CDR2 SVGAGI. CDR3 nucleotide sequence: TGTGCCAGCATGGAGGACTTGAGGGATGAAAAACTGTTTTTT. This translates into CASMEDLRDEKLFF.

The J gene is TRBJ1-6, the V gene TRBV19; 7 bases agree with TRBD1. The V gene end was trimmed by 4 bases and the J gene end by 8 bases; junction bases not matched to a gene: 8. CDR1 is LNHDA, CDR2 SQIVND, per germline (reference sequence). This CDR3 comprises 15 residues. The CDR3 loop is CASSKWTGKYSPLHF. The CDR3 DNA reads TGTGCCAGTAGTAAATGGACAGGAAAGTATTCACCCCTCCACTTT.

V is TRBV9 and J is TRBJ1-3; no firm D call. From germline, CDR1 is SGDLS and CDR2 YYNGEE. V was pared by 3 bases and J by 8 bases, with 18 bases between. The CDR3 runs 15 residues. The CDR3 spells CASSGATGVVDTIYF. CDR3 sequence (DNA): TGTGCCAGCAGCGGCGCCACGGGTGTCGTCGACACCATATATTTT.

The CDR3 nucleotides are TGTGCCACCTCTCCCACGGCCCTAGCGGGGGGAGGTACGCAGTATTTT. Protein product: CATSPTALAGGGTQYF. The chain employs TRBV24-1 and TRBJ2-3; 11 nucleotides agree with TRBD2. The ends lost 9 bases at V and 8 bases at J; junction bases unmatched: 15. CDR3 length: 16 amino acids. Per the germline V gene, CDR1 is KGHDR and CDR2 is SFDVKD.

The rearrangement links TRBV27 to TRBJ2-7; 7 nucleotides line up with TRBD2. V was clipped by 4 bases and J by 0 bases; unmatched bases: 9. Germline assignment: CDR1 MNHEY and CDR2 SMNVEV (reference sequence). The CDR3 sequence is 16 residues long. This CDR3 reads CASSSHAGTNSYEQYF. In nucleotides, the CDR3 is TGTGCCAGCAGTTCCCACGCCGGGACTAACTCCTACGAGCAGTACTTC.

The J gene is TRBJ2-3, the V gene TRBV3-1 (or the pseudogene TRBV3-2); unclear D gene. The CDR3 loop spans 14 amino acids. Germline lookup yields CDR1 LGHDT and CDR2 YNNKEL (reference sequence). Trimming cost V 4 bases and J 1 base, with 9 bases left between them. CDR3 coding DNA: TGTGCCAGCAGCCCCCCCGGACGCACAGATACGCAGTATTTT. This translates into CASSPPGRTDTQYF.

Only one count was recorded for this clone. Written as DNA, the CDR3 is TGTGCCAGCGCGTCTCCAGGGACAGCCAAAAACATTCAGTACTTC. This sequence encodes CASASPGTAKNIQYF. This chain links TRBV6-6 with TRBJ2-4; either TRBD1 or TRBD2 may fit D (5 bases each). Trimming removed 8 bases from V and 0 bases from J, with 14 bases in between. Germline values: CDR1 MNHNY, CDR2 SVGAGI (reference sequence). The CDR3 contains 15 residues.

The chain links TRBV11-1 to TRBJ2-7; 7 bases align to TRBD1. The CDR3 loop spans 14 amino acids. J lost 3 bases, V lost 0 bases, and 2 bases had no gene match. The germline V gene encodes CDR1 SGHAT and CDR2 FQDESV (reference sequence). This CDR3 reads CASSLAAGGYEQYF. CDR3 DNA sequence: TGTGCCAGCAGCTTAGCTGCAGGGGGCTACGAGCAGTACTTC.

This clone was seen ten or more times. The CDR3 region has the DNA TGTGCCAGCAGCGTAGCTATGGGCGGCATGGGAGAAGAAACCCTCCACTTT. Residues: CASSVAMGGMGEETLHF. V gene TRBV9 combines with J gene TRBJ1-6; no clear D. This CDR3 spans 17 amino acids. Between the trimmed V and J ends, which lost 0 bases and 14 bases, there was a span of 24 bases. Germline CDR1 SGDLS, CDR2 YYNGEE.

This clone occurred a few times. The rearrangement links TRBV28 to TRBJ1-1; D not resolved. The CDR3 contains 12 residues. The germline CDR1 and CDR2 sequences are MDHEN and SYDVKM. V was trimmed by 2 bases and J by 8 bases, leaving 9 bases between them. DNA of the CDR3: TGTGCCAGCAGTTTAGGGAGGCGGGAAGCTTTCTTT. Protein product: CASSLGRREAFF.

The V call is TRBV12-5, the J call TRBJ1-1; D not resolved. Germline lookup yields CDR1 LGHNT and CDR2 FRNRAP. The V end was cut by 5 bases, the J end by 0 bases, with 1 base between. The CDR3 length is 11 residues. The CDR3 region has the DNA TGTGCTAGTGGTGTGAACACTGAAGCTTTCTTT. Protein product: CASGVNTEAFF.

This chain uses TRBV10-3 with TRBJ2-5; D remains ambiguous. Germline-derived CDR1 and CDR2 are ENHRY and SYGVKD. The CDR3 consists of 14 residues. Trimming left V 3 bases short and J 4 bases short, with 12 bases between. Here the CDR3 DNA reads TGTGCCATCAGTGATAGGGTGGTGAGAGAGACCCAGTACTTC. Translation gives CAISDRVVRETQYF.

This chain's CDR3 is CASSEKRRDGDNQPQHF. The CDR3 coding sequence is TGTGCCAGCAGCGAAAAAAGGCGGGACGGAGACAATCAGCCCCAGCATTTT. This rearrangement joins TRBV21-1 to TRBJ1-5. TRBV21-1 is an annotated pseudogene. CDR3 length: 17 amino acids.

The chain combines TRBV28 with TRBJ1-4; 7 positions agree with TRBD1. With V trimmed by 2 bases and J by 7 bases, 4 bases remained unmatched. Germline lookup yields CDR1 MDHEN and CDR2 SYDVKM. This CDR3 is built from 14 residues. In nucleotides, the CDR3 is TGTGCCAGCAGTTTAGGAGGGGACAGTGAAAAACTGTTTTTT. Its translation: CASSLGGDSEKLFF. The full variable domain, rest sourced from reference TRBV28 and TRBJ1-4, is DVKVTQSSRYLVKRTGEKVFLECVQDMDHENMFWYRQDPGLGLRLIYFSYDVKMKEKGDIPEGYSVSREKKERFSLILESASTNQTSMYLCASSLGGDSEKLFFGSGTQLSVL.

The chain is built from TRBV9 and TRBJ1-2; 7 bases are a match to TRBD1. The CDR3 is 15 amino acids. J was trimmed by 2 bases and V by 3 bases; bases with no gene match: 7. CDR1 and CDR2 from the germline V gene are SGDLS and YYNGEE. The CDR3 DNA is TGTGCCAGCAGCGCAAGACTGGGACAGAACTATGGCTACACCTTC. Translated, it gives CASSARLGQNYGYTF.

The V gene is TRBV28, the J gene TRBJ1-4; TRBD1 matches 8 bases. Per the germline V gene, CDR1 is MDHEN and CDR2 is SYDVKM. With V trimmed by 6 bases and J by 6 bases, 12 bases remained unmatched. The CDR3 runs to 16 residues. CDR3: CASRGQGTRLYEKLFF. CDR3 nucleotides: TGTGCCAGCAGAGGACAGGGAACCCGCCTTTATGAAAAACTGTTTTTT.

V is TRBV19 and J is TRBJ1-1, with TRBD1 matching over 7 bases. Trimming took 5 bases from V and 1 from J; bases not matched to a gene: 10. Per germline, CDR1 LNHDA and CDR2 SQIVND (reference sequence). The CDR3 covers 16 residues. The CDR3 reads CASSPRTGRRNTEAFF. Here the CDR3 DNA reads TGTGCCAGTAGTCCTCGGACAGGTCGTCGGAACACTGAAGCTTTCTTT.